The clone carrying this T cell receptor beta chain was seen only a few times. The antigen is undetermined. The data are from a study of T-cell memory formation after mild COVID-19. Across the whole study: TCR clusters mostly belonged to single donors.

Study-level findings and limits: Second-wave clones with a day 37 peak had unconfirmed SARS-CoV-2 specificity. Some responding clones appeared in pre-infection memory, suggesting cross-reactive memory joined.

5'RACE with constant-segment primers built TCRalpha and TCRbeta cDNA libraries with UMIs. TCRdb passed the 5' RACE reads through MiXCR, listing each CDR3 protein once. The sample includes 350,000 to 500,000 distinct CDR3 sequences, 20% of them seen just once. Material for sequencing was PBMCs or a T cell subset sorted from them (not recorded which). The receptor comes from an adult woman who had mild COVID-19 (a few samples of this study predate the infection). Cell type and time point are not known.

CDR3 protein: CSARISFGHGDTQYF. In nucleotides, the CDR3 is TGCAGTGCTAGAATTAGTTTTGGGCACGGAGATACGCAGTATTTT. The genes are TRBV20-1 and TRBJ2-3; D remains unclear. The V gene lost 2 bases and the J gene lost 5 bases, with 17 bases spanning the gap. Germline-derived CDR1 and CDR2 are DFQATT and SNEGSKA (reference sequence). This CDR3 region has 15 residues.